This T cell receptor beta chain was retrieved from a study of T cells in narcolepsy. General observations from the study: Autoreactive clonotypes reportedly recurred in blood of same and different patients, not controls. Same-patient CSF and blood CD4+ T cell clonotypes included HCRT-specific and TRIB2-specific autoreactive ones.

With respect to this clone: Its specificity is not known. An end of the junction differs from the germline gene, which may be a read error.

Germline-derived CDR1 and CDR2 are LGHNA and YNFKEQ. The CDR3 covers 12 residues. Generated by immunoSEQ multiplex PCR, the TCRdb table keeps only in-frame clones and is missing some. Found here are around 42,000 clones, approximately 90% of them singletons; the top ten hold approximately 1.2%. The chain carries TRBV4-2 and TRBJ1-2, with unresolved D. Material: CD45RA- memory CD4+ T cells from PBMCs. The clonotype comes from a human donor with narcolepsy. CDR3 in amino acids: CASSQEGNGCTF. Here the CDR3 DNA reads TGTGCCAGCAGCCAAGAAGGGAATGGCTGCACCTTC.